The source of this T cell receptor (beta chain) is a study of monozygotic twins with inflammatory bowel disease. For this clonotype: Its antigen is not known.

Points from the study as a whole: Comparison of concordant versus discordant twins revealed no difference in repertoire similarity, possibly due to limited power.

CDR3 length: 18 residues. Germline CDR1 SGHTA, CDR2 FQGTGA. Reanalyzing the 5' RACE reads, TCRdb keeps one entry per CDR3 protein, without DNA. The sample includes roughly 140,000 distinct CDR3 sequences. This chain links TRBV7-3 with TRBJ2-7; TCRdb's D gene call, TRBD1, goes unchecked for lack of DNA. This clonotype was obtained from a human donor with ulcerative colitis or Crohn's disease, or a healthy co-twin of an affected twin (not recorded which). The sequenced sample was blood. CDR3 sequence: CASSLTEASGGAPYEQYF.